These 4 T cell receptor beta chains were sequenced from one sample in a study of T cells in Graves' hyperthyroidism and ophthalmopathy (dated by TCRdb to the late 2010s). Library preparation employed multiplex PCR. Instrument on record: Illumina HiSeq 2000. TCR beta CDR3 regions were amplified from RNA transcripts. The first round of RT-PCR for the TCR CDR3 was performed with the HTBI primer set and the Qiagen OneStep RT-PCR kit. TCRdb reprocessed the public reads (quality trimming at Q25 with fastp, clone calling with MiXCR) and kept in-frame beta chains. Each CDR3 protein gets just one entry, which takes the most common genes and DNA from the rows behind it. In all, the sample holds 800,000 or so distinct CDR3 sequences, and 35% to 45% of those were seen once. 8% to 9% of the sample is taken by the ten largest. The material sequenced was blood. The receptor set was obtained from a man aged 18-30 years with Graves' hyperthyroidism.

This clonotype was detected many times. The rearrangement uses TRBV10-3 and TRBJ1-1; tentatively, D is TRBD1 (5 bases). There are 14 residues in the CDR3. Germline loops: CDR1 ENHRY, CDR2 SYGVKD. With 4 bases removed from V and 1 base from J, the gap between germline ends came to 10 bases. CDR3 sequence (DNA): TGTGCCATCAGTGTTGGGGGACCGAACACTGAAGCTTTCTTT. This encodes CAISVGGPNTEAFF.

The J gene is TRBJ2-7, the V gene TRBV28; D unclear. V dropped 3 bases and J dropped 1 base, with 10 bases sitting between them. There are 14 residues in the CDR3. CDR1 MDHEN and CDR2 SYDVKM come from the germline V gene. The CDR3 sequence: CASSFRRLSYEQYF. For the CDR3, the DNA is TGTGCCAGCAGTTTCCGGCGCCTGTCCTACGAGCAGTACTTC. The full variable domain, completed using reference TRBV28 and TRBJ2-7, is DVKVTQSSRYLVKRTGEKVFLECVQDMDHENMFWYRQDPGLGLRLIYFSYDVKMKEKGDIPEGYSVSREKKERFSLILESASTNQTSMYLCASSFRRLSYEQYFGPGTRLTVT.

The table lists this clonotype with many counts. This chain uses TRBV15 with TRBJ2-7; D remains unclear. The CDR3 is made up of 12 amino acids. Germline lookup yields CDR1 LNHNV and CDR2 YYDKDF (reference sequence). The V end was cut by 0 bases, the J end by 6 bases, with 6 bases between. The CDR3 nucleotides are TGTGCCACCAGCAGAGATACACCCGAGCAGTACTTC. It is translated as CATSRDTPEQYF.

At least ten counts were recorded for this clonotype. The chain joins TRBV19 to TRBJ1-1; D is ambiguous. Germline V gives CDR1 LNHDA, CDR2 SQIVND (reference sequence). The V gene lost 0 bases and the J gene lost 0 bases, with 8 bases spanning the gap. This CDR3 spans 15 amino acids. As DNA, the CDR3 is TGTGCCAGTAGTATAGAAGACACAGTGAACACTGAAGCTTTCTTT. Translation: CASSIEDTVNTEAFF.